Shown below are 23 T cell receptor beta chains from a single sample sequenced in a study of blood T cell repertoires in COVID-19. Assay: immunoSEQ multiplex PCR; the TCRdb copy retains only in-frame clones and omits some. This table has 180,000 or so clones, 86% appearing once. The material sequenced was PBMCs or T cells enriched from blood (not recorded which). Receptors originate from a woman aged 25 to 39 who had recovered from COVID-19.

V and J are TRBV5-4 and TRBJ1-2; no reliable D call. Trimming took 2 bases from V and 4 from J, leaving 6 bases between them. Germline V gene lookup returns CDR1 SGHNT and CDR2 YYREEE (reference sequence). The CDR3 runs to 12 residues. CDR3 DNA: TGTGCCAGCAGCTTTAGTAGCTATGGCTACACCTTC. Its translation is CASSFSSYGYTF. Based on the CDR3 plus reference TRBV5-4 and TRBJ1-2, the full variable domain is ETGVTQSPTHLIKTRGQQVTLRCSSQSGHNTVSWYQQALGQGPQFIFQYYREEENGRGNFPPRFSGLQFPNYSSELNVNALELDDSALYLCASSFSSYGYTFGSGTRLTVV.

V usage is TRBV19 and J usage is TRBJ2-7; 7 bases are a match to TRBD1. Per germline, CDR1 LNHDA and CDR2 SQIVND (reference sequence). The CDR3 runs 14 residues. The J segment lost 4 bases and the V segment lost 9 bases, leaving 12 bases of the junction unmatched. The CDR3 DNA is TGTGCCAGCCGAATGGACAGGTGGTCTTACGAGCAGTACTTC. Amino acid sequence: CASRMDRWSYEQYF.

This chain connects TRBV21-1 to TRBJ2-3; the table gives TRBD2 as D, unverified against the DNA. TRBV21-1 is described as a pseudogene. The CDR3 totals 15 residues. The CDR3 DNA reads TGTGCCAGCAGCAATTGCGGGAGGGGATCGGATACGCAGTATTTT. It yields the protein CASSNCGRGSDTQYF.

CDR3 region: CASSFQRAPEYNEQFF. CDR3 nucleotide sequence: TGCGCCAGCAGCTTTCAGCGAGCCCCGGAATACAATGAGCAGTTCTTC. The V call is TRBV5-1, the J call TRBJ2-1, with D hard to call. The CDR3 has 16 residues. The V end was cut by 2 bases, the J end by 4 bases, with 16 bases between. The V gene's germline CDR1 is SGHRS and CDR2 YFSETQ.

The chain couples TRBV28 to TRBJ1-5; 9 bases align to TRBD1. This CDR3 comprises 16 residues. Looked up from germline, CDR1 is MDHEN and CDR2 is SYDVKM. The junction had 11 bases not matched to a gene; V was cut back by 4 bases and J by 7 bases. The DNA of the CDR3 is TGTGCCAGCAGTTCGACCTCTACAGGGGGCTGGCAGCCCCAGCATTTT. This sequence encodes CASSSTSTGGWQPQHF. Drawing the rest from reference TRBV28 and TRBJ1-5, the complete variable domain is DVKVTQSSRYLVKRTGEKVFLECVQDMDHENMFWYRQDPGLGLRLIYFSYDVKMKEKGDIPEGYSVSREKKERFSLILESASTNQTSMYLCASSSTSTGGWQPQHFGDGTRLSIL.

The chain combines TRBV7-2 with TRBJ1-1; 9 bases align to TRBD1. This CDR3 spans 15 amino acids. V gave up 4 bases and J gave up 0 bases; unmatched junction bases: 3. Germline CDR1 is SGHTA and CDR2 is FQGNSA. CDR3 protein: CASSWGQGLNTEAFF. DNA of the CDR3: TGTGCCAGCAGCTGGGGACAGGGTCTGAACACTGAAGCTTTCTTT.

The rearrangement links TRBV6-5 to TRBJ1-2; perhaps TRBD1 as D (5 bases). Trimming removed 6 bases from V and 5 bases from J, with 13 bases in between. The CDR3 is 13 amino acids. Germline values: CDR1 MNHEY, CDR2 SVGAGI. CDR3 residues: CASRYDRSYGYTF. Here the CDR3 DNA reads TGTGCCAGCAGATACGACAGATCGTATGGCTACACCTTC.

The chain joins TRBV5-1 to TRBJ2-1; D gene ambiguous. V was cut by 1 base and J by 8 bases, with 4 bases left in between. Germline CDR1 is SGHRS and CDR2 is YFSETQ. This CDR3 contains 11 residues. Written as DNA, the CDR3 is TGCGCCAGCAGCTTGATCTATGAGCAGTTCTTC. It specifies CASSLIYEQFF.

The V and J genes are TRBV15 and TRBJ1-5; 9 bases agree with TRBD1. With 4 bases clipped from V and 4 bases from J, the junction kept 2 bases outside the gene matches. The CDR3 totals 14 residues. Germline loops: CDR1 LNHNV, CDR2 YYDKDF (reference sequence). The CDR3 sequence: CATSKGQGNQPQHF. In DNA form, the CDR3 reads TGTGCCACCAGCAAAGGACAGGGGAATCAGCCCCAGCATTTT. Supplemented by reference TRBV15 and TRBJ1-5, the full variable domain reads DAMVIQNPRYQVTQFGKPVTLSCSQTLNHNVMYWYQQKSSQAPKLLFHYYDKDFNNEADTPDNFQSRRPNTSFCFLDIRSPGLGDTAMYLCATSKGQGNQPQHFGDGTRLSIL.

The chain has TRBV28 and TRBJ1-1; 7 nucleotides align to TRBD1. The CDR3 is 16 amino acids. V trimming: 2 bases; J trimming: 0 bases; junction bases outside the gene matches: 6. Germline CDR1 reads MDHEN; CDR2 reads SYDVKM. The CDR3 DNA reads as TGTGCCAGCAGTTTAGGAGGGGGCCGTATGAACACTGAAGCTTTCTTT. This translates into CASSLGGGRMNTEAFF. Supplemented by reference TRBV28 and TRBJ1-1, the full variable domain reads DVKVTQSSRYLVKRTGEKVFLECVQDMDHENMFWYRQDPGLGLRLIYFSYDVKMKEKGDIPEGYSVSREKKERFSLILESASTNQTSMYLCASSLGGGRMNTEAFFGQGTRLTVV.

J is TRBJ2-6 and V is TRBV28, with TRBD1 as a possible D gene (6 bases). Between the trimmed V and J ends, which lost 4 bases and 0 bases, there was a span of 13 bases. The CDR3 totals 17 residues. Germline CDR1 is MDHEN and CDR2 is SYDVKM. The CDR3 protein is CASSSQGVLSGANVLTF. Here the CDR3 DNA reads TGTGCCAGCAGTTCACAGGGCGTACTCTCTGGGGCCAACGTCCTGACTTTC.

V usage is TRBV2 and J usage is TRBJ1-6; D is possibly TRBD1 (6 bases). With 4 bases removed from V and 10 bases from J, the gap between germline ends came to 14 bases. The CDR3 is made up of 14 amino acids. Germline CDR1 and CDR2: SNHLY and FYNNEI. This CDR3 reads CASSAQGIDSPLHF. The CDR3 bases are TGTGCCAGCAGTGCACAGGGAATAGACTCACCCCTCCACTTT.

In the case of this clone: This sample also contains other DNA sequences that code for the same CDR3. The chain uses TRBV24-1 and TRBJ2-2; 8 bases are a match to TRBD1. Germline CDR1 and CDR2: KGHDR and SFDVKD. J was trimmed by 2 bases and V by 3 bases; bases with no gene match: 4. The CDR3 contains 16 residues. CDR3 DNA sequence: TGTGCCACCAGTGATCCTGGACAGGGAAACACCGGGGAGCTGTTTTTT. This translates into CATSDPGQGNTGELFF.

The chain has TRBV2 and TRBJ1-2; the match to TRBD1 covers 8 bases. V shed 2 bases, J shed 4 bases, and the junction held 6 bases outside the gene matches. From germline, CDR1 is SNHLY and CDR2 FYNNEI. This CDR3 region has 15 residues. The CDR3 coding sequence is TGTGCCAGCAGTGAACCGTGGACAGGGCTCTATGGCTACACCTTC. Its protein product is CASSEPWTGLYGYTF.

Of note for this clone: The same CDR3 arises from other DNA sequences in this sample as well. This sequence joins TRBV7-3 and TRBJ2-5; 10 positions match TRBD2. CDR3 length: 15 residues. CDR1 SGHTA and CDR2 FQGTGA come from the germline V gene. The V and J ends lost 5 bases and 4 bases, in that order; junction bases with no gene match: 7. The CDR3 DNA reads TGTGCCAGCAGCCTTGGGCTAGCGGGAGTAGAGACCCAGTACTTC. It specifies CASSLGLAGVETQYF.

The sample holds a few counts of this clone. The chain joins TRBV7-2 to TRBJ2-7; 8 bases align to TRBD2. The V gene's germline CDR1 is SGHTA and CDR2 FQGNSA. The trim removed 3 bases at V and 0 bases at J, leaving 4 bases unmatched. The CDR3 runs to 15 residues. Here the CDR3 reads CASSFGGRSSYEQYF. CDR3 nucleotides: TGTGCCAGCAGCTTTGGCGGGAGGAGCTCCTACGAGCAGTACTTC.

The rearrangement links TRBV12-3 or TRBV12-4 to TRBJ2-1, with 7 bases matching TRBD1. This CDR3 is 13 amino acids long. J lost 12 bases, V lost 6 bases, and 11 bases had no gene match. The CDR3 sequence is CASSPMNRGGQFF. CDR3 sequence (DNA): TGTGCCAGCAGCCCTATGAACAGGGGTGGGCAGTTCTTC.

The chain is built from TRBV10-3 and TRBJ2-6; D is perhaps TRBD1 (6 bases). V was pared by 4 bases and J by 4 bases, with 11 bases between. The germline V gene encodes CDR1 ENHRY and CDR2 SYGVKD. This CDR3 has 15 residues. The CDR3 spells CAISVQGSGANVLTF. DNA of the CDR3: TGTGCCATCAGTGTACAGGGTTCGGGGGCCAACGTCCTGACTTTC.

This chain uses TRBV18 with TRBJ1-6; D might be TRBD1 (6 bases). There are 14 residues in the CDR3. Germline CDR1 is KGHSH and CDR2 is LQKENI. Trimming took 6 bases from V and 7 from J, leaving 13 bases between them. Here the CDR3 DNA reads TGTGCCAGCTCCGAAACAGGGTACAATTCACCCCTCCACTTT. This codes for CASSETGYNSPLHF.

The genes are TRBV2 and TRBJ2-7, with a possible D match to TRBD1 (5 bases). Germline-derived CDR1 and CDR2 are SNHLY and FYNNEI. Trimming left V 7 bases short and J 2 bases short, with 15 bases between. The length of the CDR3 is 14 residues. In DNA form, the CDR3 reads TGTGCCAGCAAGGGGAATGGGGATGCCTACGAGCAGTACTTC. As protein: CASKGNGDAYEQYF.

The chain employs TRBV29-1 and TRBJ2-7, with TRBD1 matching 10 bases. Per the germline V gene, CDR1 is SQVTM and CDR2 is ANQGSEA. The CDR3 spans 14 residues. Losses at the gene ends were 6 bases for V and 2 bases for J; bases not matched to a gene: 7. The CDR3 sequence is CSVQRGQGTYEQYF. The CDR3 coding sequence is TGCAGCGTCCAAAGGGGACAGGGGACCTACGAGCAGTACTTC.

The CDR3 coding sequence is TGTGCCAGCAGAGAAGGGGTTGGGGTCTGGGAGCAGTACTTC. Translation gives CASREGVGVWEQYF. The chain joins TRBV27 to TRBJ2-7; D possibly corresponds to TRBD1 (5 bases). CDR3 length equals 14 residues. Trimming left V 6 bases short and J 7 bases short, with 19 bases between. The germline gives CDR1 MNHEY, CDR2 SMNVEV (reference sequence).

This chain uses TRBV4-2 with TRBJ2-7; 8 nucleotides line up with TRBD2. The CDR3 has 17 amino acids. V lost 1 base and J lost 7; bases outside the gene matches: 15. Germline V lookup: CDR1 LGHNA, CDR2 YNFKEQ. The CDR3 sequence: CASSQALWLAGNVEQYF. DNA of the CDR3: TGTGCCAGCAGCCAAGCCCTGTGGTTAGCGGGAAATGTAGAGCAGTACTTC.